The entry below gives a single T cell receptor beta chain sequence along with its context. Its matching antigen is unknown. Looked up from germline, CDR1 is DFQATT and CDR2 is SNEGSKA (reference sequence). The CDR3 loop spans 11 amino acids. This sample is drawn from a study of blood T cells in healthy people across ages. The study's findings and limits: Per million T cells, TCR beta diversity dropped roughly linearly as age increased.

A second PCR of roughly 7 to 11 cycles used a sample-barcoded 5' primer and a J-beta primer mix. Every molecule of cDNA carried a tag from a template-switch adaptor with 12 random nucleotides. Using its own MiXCR run on the 5' RACE reads, TCRdb lists one record per CDR3 protein. The sample contains roughly 800,000 distinct CDR3 sequences, 30% to 45% of which appear only once. The sample comprised blood. The V and J genes are TRBV20-1 and TRBJ1-1, with D hard to call. The sequence came from a man aged 18 to 29 in good health. The CDR3 coding sequence is TGCAGCGCGGCGGGGTTCTCTGAAGCTTTCTTT. The encoded protein is CSAAGFSEAFF.